These 14 T cell receptor beta chains were sequenced from one sample in a study of T cells after posttransplantation cyclophosphamide. Clones were read by immunoSEQ multiplex PCR, and TCRdb kept only the in-frame ones, dropping some. Of about 16,000 clones listed, roughly 94% are singletons. The naive gate required viable CD3+CD4+ or CD3+CD8+ cells with CCR7+CD45RA+CD45RO-CD95-CD27+CD28+ phenotype. The sample consisted of naive CD4+ T cells sorted from blood. The receptors come from a woman aged 45-65 years in good health and a related stem cell transplant donor.

V and J are TRBV7-3 and TRBJ2-2, with TRBD2 matching over 9 bases. The trim removed 2 bases at V and 5 bases at J, leaving 0 bases unmatched. The CDR3 has 14 residues. CDR1 SGHTA and CDR2 FQGTGA come from the germline V gene. The CDR3, as DNA: TGTGCCAGCAGCTTAGCGGGAGGGACCGGGGAGCTGTTTTTT. Protein product: CASSLAGGTGELFF.

The chain has TRBV18 and TRBJ1-4, with D possibly TRBD1 on 6 matching bases. The length of the CDR3 is 18 residues. Germline V gene data show CDR1 as KGHSH and CDR2 as LQKENI. Trimming left V 3 bases short and J 1 base short, with 18 bases between. The chain's CDR3 is CASSPGTINIGTNEKLFF. The CDR3 nucleotides are TGTGCCAGCTCACCCGGGACAATCAACATCGGAACTAATGAAAAACTGTTTTTT.

The chain uses TRBV15 and TRBJ1-4; TRBD1 matches 9 bases. The CDR3 is made up of 13 amino acids. V lost 7 bases to trimming and J lost 7 bases; unmatched junction nucleotides: 4. In germline, CDR1 is LNHNV, CDR2 YYDKDF (reference sequence). The CDR3, as DNA: TGTGCCACCAAACGGGGACAGGGTGAAAAACTGTTTTTT. It specifies CATKRGQGEKLFF.

The sample holds one count of this clone. V is TRBV6-6 and J is TRBJ2-5; no definite D call. The J call may be incorrect, as the DNA end agrees better with TRBJ2-7. The CDR3 consists of 14 residues. Germline CDR1 and CDR2: MNHNY and SVGAGI (reference sequence). The CDR3: CASSYSAAIYEQYF. The CDR3 DNA reads as TGTGCCAGCAGTTACTCGGCGGCAATATACGAGCAGTACTTC.

The V gene is TRBV7-2, the J gene TRBJ2-2; 9 bases are a match to TRBD2. CDR1 and CDR2 from the germline V gene are SGHTA and FQGNSA. J was trimmed by 4 bases and V by 1 base; bases with no gene match: 1. CDR3 length: 15 residues. CDR3 residues: CASSLGLAATGELFF. Written as DNA, the CDR3 is TGTGCCAGCAGCTTAGGACTAGCGGCCACCGGGGAGCTGTTTTTT. Combining the CDR3 with reference TRBV7-2 and TRBJ2-2 gives the whole variable domain GAGVSQSPSNKVTEKGKDVELRCDPISGHTALYWYRQSLGQGLEFLIYFQGNSAPDKSGLPSDRFSAERTGGSVSTLTIQRTQQEDSAVYLCASSLGLAATGELFFGEGSRLTVL.

In this sample, this clone turned up once. The J gene is TRBJ2-5, the V gene TRBV19, with 7 nucleotides matching TRBD1. Losses at the gene ends were 1 base for V and 3 bases for J; bases not matched to a gene: 2. This CDR3 is 14 amino acids long. Germline assignment: CDR1 LNHDA and CDR2 SQIVND (reference sequence). DNA for the CDR3: TGTGCCAGTAGTATAGGCAGGGGGAAAGAGACCCAGTACTTC. It yields the protein CASSIGRGKETQYF.

The V gene is TRBV5-1, the J gene TRBJ1-4; D remains unclear. Trimming cost V 1 base and J 0 bases, with 4 bases left between them. CDR3 length equals 14 residues. Germline CDR1 and CDR2: SGHRS and YFSETQ. The DNA of the CDR3 is TGCGCCAGCAGCTTGCGAGCAACTAATGAAAAACTGTTTTTT. This gives the protein CASSLRATNEKLFF.

Notes on this clone: Other DNA sequences in this specimen translate into the identical CDR3. The rearrangement links TRBV7-3 to TRBJ2-3; D is perhaps TRBD1 (6 bases). Trimming took off 3 bases at V and 3 bases at J, with 10 bases between the two ends. Germline V lookup: CDR1 SGHTA, CDR2 FQGTGA. CDR3 length: 14 amino acids. CDR3 bases: TGTGCCAGCAGCTTGACAGGTCCGACAGATACGCAGTATTTT. Its translation is CASSLTGPTDTQYF.

The chain combines TRBV10-2 with TRBJ1-6; perhaps TRBD1 as D (5 bases). The CDR3 loop spans 14 amino acids. CDR1 is WSHSY and CDR2 is SAAADI in the germline V gene. V was cut by 8 bases and J by 9 bases, with 17 bases left in between. The CDR3 is CASHSRDYFSPLHF. For the CDR3, the DNA is TGCGCCAGCCACTCCCGGGACTACTTTTCACCCCTCCACTTT.

This chain joins TRBV2 and TRBJ2-3; possible D gene TRBD2, 5 bases. Germline-derived CDR1 and CDR2 are SNHLY and FYNNEI. The V end lost 5 bases, the J end lost 9 bases, and 21 bases lay between the germline ends. The CDR3 has 15 amino acids. The CDR3 is CASSPTGMGVGTQYF. The CDR3 bases are TGTGCCAGCAGTCCTACCGGGATGGGAGTCGGCACGCAGTATTTT. The full variable domain, rest sourced from reference TRBV2 and TRBJ2-3, is EPEVTQTPSHQVTQMGQEVILRCVPISNHLYFYWYRQILGQKVEFLVSFYNNEISEKSEIFDDQFSVERPDGSNFTLKIRSTKLEDSAMYFCASSPTGMGVGTQYFGPGTRLTVL.

Only one count was recorded for this clone. The rearrangement uses TRBV27 and TRBJ2-7; possible D gene TRBD2, 6 bases. In germline, CDR1 is MNHEY, CDR2 SMNVEV (reference sequence). Trimming left V 5 bases short and J 2 bases short, with 19 bases between. This CDR3 has 16 residues. CDR3 amino acids: CASSPLAGRGTYEQYF. The CDR3 DNA reads TGTGCCAGCAGTCCCCTGGCGGGGCGGGGTACCTACGAGCAGTACTTC.

This clone came up once. This chain links TRBV5-4 with TRBJ1-5, with D uncertain. CDR1 SGHNT and CDR2 YYREEE come from the germline V gene (reference sequence). Trimming left V 2 bases short and J 7 bases short, with 10 bases between. This CDR3 region has 13 residues. For the CDR3, the DNA is TGTGCCAGCAGCTTAGCGCCGGGACAGCCCCAGCATTTT. This gives the protein CASSLAPGQPQHF.

This rearrangement joins TRBV5-1 to TRBJ2-3, with D perhaps TRBD1 (5 bases). V gave up 6 bases and J gave up 4 bases, with 15 bases separating them. CDR3 length equals 14 residues. From germline, CDR1 is SGHRS and CDR2 YFSETQ. The chain's CDR3 is CASIPGPSSDTQYF. As DNA, the CDR3 is TGCGCCAGCATCCCAGGGCCCTCTTCAGATACGCAGTATTTT.

The chain links TRBV18 to TRBJ2-7, with 8 bases fitting TRBD2. Trimming cost V 4 bases and J 0 bases; bases outside gene matches: 5. The length of the CDR3 is 15 residues. Germline V CDR1 and CDR2: KGHSH, LQKENI. Written as DNA, the CDR3 is TGTGCCAGCTCACATAGCGGGGCGAGCTCCTACGAGCAGTACTTC. Translating gives CASSHSGASSYEQYF.